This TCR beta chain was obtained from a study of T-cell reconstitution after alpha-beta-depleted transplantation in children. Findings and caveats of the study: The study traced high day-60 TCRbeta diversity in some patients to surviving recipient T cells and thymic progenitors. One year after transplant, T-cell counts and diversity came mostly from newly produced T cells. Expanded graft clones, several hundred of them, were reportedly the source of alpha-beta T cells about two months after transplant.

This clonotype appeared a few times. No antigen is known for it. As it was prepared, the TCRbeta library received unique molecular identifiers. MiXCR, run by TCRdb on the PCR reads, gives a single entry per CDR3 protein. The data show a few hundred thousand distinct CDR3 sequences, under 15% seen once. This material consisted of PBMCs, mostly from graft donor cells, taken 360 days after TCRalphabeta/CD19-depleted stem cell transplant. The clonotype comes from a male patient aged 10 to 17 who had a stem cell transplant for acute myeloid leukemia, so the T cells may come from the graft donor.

The CDR3, as DNA: TGTGCCAGCAGCATCAAGGGGTACGAGCAGTACTTC. Protein: CASSIKGYEQYF. The chain carries TRBV21-1 and TRBJ2-7; the tabulated D call, TRBD1, remains unverified against the DNA. TRBV21-1 is a documented pseudogene. This CDR3 is 12 amino acids long.